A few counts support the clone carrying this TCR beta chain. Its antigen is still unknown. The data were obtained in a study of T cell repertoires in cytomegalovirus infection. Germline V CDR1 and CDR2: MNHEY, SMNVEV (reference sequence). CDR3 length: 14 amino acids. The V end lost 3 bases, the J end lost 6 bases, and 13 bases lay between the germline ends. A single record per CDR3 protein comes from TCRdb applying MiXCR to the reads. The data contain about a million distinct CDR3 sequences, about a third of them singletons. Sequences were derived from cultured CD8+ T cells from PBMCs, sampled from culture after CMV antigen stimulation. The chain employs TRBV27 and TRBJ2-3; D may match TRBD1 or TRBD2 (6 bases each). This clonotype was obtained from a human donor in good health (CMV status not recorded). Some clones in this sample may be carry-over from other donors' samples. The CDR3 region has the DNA TGTGCCAGCAGTTTTCGGTGGGGGGCTGATACGCAGTATTTT. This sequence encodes CASSFRWGADTQYF.